What follows are 3 T cell receptor beta chains derived from one specimen sequenced in a study of T cells in Graves' hyperthyroidism and ophthalmopathy. The TCR beta CDR3 regions underwent amplification using RNA transcripts as the source. A first-round RT-PCR of the TCR CDR3 used the HTBI primer set. A single record per CDR3 protein comes from TCRdb applying MiXCR to the multiplex PCR reads. This sample has about 660,000 distinct CDR3 sequences; nearly 45% occur once, and the top ten carry less than 9%. Sequenced: peripheral blood or thyroid tissue (not recorded which). These receptors were collected from an adult man with Graves' disease, either hyperthyroidism or ophthalmopathy (not recorded which).

V and J are TRBV14 and TRBJ1-5, with D perhaps matching TRBD1 (5 bases). Germline CDR1 reads SGHDN; CDR2 reads FVKESK. V lost 2 bases and J lost 8, with 7 bases in between. This CDR3 comprises 12 residues. The CDR3 spells CASSQPGEPQHF. DNA of the CDR3: TGTGCCAGCAGCCAACCGGGGGAGCCCCAGCATTTT.

This clonotype was observed at least ten times. The chain is built from TRBV10-3 and TRBJ1-1, with 10 bases fitting TRBD1. This CDR3 contains 14 residues. Germline trimming cut 5 bases from V and 10 bases from J; bases unmatched to any gene: 10. Per germline, CDR1 ENHRY and CDR2 SYGVKD. The CDR3 protein is CAISLLNGQGGAFF. CDR3 bases: TGTGCCATCAGTCTTTTAAACGGACAGGGGGGAGCTTTCTTT.

The V call is TRBV12-3 or TRBV12-4, the J call TRBJ1-1; TRBD1 is a possible D gene (6 bases). V shed 6 bases and J shed 5 bases, with 25 bases lying between them. The CDR3 runs 17 residues. The CDR3 loop reads CASSPERGPKGWTEAFF. CDR3 sequence (DNA): TGTGCCAGCAGCCCAGAACGGGGGCCTAAGGGTTGGACTGAAGCTTTCTTT.